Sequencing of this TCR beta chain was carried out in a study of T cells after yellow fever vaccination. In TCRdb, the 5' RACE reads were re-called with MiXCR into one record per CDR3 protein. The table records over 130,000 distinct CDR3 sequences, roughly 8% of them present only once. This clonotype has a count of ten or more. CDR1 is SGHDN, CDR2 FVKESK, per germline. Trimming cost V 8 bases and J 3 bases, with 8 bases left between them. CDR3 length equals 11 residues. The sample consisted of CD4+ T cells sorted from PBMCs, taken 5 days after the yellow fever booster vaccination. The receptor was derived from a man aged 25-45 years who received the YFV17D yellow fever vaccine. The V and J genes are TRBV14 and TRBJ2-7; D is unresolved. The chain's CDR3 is CASGHYYEQYF. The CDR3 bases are TGTGCCAGCGGTCATTACTACGAGCAGTACTTC. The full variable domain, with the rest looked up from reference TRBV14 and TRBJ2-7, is EAGVTQFPSHSVIEKGQTVTLRCDPISGHDNLYWYRRVMGKEIKFLLHFVKESKQDESGMPNNRFLAERTGGTYSTLKVQPAELEDSGVYFCASGHYYEQYFGPGTRLTVT.